This T cell receptor beta chain emerged from a study of early T cells in non-severe SARS-CoV-2 infection. As for the study in general: Sequencing targeted bulk RNA from unsorted whole blood, leaving chains unpaired.

The CDR3 length is 16 residues. CDR1 SGHRS and CDR2 YFSETQ come from the germline V gene. With V trimmed by 7 bases and J by 0 bases, 12 bases remained unmatched. Findings of the study overall: The matching step, a VDJdb search, favored anti-spike CD8 responses and missed private and CD4 specificities.

This clonotype has only a few counts. Its specificity is not known. The TCR library protocol attached unique molecular identifiers to the individual cDNA molecules. Using its own MiXCR run on the 5' RACE reads, TCRdb lists one record per CDR3 protein. The data hold over 50,000 distinct CDR3 sequences, with approximately 7.6% observed a single time. What was sequenced was whole blood. V and J are TRBV5-1 and TRBJ1-1, with 7 nucleotides matching TRBD1. This TCR was sampled from an adult who was a healthcare worker with PCR-confirmed SARS-CoV-2 infection or an uninfected control (not recorded which). Here the CDR3 reads CASATGTAPMNTEAFF. The CDR3 DNA reads as TGCGCCAGCGCCACCGGGACAGCACCGATGAACACTGAAGCTTTCTTT.